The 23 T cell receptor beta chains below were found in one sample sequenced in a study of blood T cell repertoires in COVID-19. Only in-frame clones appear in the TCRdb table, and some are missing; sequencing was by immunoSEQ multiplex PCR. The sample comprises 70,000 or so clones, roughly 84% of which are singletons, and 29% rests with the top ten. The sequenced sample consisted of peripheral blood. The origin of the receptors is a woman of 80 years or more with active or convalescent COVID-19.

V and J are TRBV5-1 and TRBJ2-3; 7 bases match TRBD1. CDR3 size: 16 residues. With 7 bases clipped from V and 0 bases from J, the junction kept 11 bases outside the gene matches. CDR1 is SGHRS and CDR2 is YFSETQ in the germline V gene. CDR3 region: CASGAIAGGSTDTQYF. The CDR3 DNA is TGCGCCAGCGGCGCCATAGCAGGGGGAAGCACAGATACGCAGTATTTT.

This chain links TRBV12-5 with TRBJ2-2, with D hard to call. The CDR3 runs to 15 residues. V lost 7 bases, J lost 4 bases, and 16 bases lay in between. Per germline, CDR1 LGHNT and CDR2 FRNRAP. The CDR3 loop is CASADSRPSTGELFF. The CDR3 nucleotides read TGTGCTAGTGCCGATTCGCGCCCAAGCACCGGGGAGCTGTTTTTT.

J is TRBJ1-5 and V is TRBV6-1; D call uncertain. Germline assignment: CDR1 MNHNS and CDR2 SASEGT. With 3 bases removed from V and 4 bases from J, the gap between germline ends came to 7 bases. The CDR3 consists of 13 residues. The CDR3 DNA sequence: TGTGCCAGCAGTGACAGGTTGAATCAGCCCCAGCATTTT. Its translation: CASSDRLNQPQHF.

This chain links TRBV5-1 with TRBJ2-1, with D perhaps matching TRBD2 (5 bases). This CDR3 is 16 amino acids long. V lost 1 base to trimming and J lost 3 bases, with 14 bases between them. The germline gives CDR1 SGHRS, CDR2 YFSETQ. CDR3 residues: CASSLPSQADYNEQFF. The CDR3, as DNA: TGCGCCAGCAGCTTGCCTAGCCAAGCAGACTACAATGAGCAGTTCTTC. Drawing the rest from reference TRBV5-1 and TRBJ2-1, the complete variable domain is KAGVTQTPRYLIKTRGQQVTLSCSPISGHRSVSWYQQTPGQGLQFLFEYFSETQRNKGNFPGRFSGRQFSNSRSEMNVSTLELGDSALYLCASSLPSQADYNEQFFGPGTRLTVL.

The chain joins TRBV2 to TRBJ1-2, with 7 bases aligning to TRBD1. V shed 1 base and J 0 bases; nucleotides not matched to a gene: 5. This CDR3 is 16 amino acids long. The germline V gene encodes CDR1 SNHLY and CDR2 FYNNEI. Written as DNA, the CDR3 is TGTGCCAGCAGTGAAGGGGGGACAGCCTCTAACTATGGCTACACCTTC. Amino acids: CASSEGGTASNYGYTF.

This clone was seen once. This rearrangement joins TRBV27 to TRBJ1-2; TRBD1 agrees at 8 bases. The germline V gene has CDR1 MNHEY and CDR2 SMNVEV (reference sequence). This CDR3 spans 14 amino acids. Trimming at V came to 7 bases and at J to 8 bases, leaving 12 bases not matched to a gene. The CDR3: CASKLSDRGTGYTF. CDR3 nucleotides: TGTGCCAGCAAATTATCCGACAGGGGTACCGGCTACACCTTC.

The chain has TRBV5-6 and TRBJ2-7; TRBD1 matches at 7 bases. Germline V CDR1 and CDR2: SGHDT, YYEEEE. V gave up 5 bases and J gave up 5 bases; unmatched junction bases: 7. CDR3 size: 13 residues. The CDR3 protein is CASSSDRSHEQYF. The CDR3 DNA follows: TGTGCCAGCAGTTCGGACAGGTCCCACGAGCAGTACTTC.

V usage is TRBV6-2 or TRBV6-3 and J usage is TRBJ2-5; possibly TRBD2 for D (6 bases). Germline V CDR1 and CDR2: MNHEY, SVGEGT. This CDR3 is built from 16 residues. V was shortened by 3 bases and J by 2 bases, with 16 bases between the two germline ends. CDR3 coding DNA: TGTGCCAGCAGTTATAAGGAGGGAGATTTGCAAGAGACCCAGTACTTC. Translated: CASSYKEGDLQETQYF.

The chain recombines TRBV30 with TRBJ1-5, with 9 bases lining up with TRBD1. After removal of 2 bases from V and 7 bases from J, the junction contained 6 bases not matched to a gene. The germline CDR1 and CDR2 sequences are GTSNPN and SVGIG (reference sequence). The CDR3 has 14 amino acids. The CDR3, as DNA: TGTGCCTGGAGTTTCACAGGGGGCTGGCAGCCCCAGCATTTT. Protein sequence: CAWSFTGGWQPQHF.

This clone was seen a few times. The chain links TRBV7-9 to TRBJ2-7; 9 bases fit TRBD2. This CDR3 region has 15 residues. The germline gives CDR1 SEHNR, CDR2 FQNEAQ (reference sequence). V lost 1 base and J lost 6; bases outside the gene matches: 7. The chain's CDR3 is CASSLVLAGPLEQYF. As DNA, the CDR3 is TGTGCCAGCAGCTTAGTCCTAGCGGGGCCCCTCGAGCAGTACTTC.

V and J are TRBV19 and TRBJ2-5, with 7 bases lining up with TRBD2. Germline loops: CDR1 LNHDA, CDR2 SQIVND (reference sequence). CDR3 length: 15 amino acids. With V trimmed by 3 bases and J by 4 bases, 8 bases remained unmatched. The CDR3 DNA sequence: TGTGCCAGTAGTATTCGGTTAGCGGGTGGAGAGACCCAGTACTTC. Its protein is CASSIRLAGGETQYF.

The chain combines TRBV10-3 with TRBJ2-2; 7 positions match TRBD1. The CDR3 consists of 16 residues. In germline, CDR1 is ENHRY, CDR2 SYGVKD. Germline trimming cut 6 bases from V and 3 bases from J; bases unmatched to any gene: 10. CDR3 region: CAIRSGTEIYTGELFF. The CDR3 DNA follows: TGTGCCATCAGGTCGGGGACAGAGATTTACACCGGGGAGCTGTTTTTT.

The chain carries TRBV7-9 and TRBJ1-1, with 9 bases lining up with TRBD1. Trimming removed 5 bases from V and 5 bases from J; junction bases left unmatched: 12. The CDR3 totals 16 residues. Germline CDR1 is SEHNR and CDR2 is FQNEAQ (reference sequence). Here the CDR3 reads CASSPHPTGGGTEAFF. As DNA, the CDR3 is TGTGCCAGCAGCCCACACCCCACAGGGGGCGGGACTGAAGCTTTCTTT.

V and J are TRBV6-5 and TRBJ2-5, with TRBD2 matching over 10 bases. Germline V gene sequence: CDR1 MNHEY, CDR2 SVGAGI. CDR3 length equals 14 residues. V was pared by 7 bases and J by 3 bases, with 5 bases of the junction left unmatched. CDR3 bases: TGTGCCAGCATCCGGCTAGCGGGGGAAGAGACCCAGTACTTC. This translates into CASIRLAGEETQYF.

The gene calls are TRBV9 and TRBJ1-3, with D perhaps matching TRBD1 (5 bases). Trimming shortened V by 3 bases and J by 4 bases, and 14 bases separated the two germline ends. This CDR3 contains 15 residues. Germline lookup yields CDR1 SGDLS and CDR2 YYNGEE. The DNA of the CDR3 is TGTGCCAGCAGCGCGACAGAACCACCGGGAAACACCATATATTTT. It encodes CASSATEPPGNTIYF.

The DNA for the CDR3 is TGCGCCAGCAGCTTGGTGGTAGGAGCAGATACGCAGTATTTT. Translating it yields CASSLVVGADTQYF. This sequence joins TRBV5-1 and TRBJ2-3; D gene uncertain. Germline values: CDR1 SGHRS, CDR2 YFSETQ. The CDR3 has 14 residues. V shed 0 bases and J shed 4 bases, with 9 bases lying between them.

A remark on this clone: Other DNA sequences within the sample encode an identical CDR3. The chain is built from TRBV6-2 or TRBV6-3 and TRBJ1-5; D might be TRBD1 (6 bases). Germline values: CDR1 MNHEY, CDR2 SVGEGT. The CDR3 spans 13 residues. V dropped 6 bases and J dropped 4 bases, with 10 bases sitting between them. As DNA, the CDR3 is TGTGCCAGCAGCTTACAGGGAAATCAGCCCCAGCATTTT. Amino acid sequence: CASSLQGNQPQHF.

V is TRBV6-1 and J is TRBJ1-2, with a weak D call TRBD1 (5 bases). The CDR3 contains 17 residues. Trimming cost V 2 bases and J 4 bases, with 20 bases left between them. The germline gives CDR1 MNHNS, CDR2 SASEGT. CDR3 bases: TGTGCCAGCAGTGAAATTTTTGGGGCAGGGCGAAGCTATGGCTACACCTTC. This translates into CASSEIFGAGRSYGYTF.

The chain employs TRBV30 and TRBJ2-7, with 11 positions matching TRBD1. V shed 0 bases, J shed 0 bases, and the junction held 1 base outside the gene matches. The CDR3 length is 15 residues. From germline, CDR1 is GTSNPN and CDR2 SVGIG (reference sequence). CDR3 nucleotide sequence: TGTGCCTGGAGTGTCGGGACAGGGGGCTCCTACGAGCAGTACTTC. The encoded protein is CAWSVGTGGSYEQYF. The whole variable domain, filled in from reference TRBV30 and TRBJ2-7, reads SQTIHQWPATLVQPVGSPLSLECTVEGTSNPNLYWYRQAAGRGLQLLFYSVGIGQISSEVPQNLSASRPQDRQFILSSKKLLLSDSGFYLCAWSVGTGGSYEQYFGPGTRLTVT.

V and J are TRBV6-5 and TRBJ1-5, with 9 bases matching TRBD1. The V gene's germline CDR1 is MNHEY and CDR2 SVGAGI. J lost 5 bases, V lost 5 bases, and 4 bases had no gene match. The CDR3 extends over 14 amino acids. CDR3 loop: CASSKDRGDQPQHF. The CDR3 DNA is TGTGCCAGCAGTAAGGACAGGGGCGATCAGCCCCAGCATTTT.

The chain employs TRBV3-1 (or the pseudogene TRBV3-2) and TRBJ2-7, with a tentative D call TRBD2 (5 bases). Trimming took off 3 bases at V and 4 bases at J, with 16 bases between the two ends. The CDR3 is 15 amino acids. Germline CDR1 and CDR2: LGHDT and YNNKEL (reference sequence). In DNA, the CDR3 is TGTGCCAGCAGCCACGGTTCGGCGGGTGGATACGAGCAGTACTTC. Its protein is CASSHGSAGGYEQYF.

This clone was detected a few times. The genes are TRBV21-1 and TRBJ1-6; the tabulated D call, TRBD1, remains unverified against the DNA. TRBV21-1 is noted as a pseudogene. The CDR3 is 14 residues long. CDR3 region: CASSKEGTASPLHF. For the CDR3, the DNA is TGTGCCAGCAGCAAAGAGGGGACAGCTTCACCCCTCCACTTT.

CDR3 sequence reads: CASSIDQGVGNSPLHF. CDR3 DNA sequence: TGTGCCAGTAGTATAGATCAAGGGGTAGGGAATTCACCCCTCCACTTT. The chain couples TRBV19 to TRBJ1-6, with D perhaps matching TRBD1 (5 bases). This CDR3 has 16 amino acids. V shed 0 bases and J shed 7 bases, with 13 bases lying between them. Germline assignment: CDR1 LNHDA and CDR2 SQIVND (reference sequence).